This is a list of T cell receptor beta chains from one sample in a study of T cell repertoires in cytomegalovirus infection. TCRdb re-called the reads with MiXCR, one entry per CDR3 protein. Of 200,000 to 250,000 distinct CDR3 sequences listed, approximately 38% are singletons. These TCRs are of unknown antigen specificity. The sequencing here drew on CD8+ T cells from cultured PBMCs, taken from culture after CMV antigen stimulation. Source of these receptors: a human donor in good health (CMV status not recorded). Some clones in this sample may be carry-over from other donors' samples. CDR3s include the opening cysteine and the closing phenylalanine or tryptophan. The D gene is left open where the match is weak. Only some rows state a clone size, as once, few, many or a class for expanded clones.

V	length	size	D	J	CDR3	DNA
TRBV15	14	few	NA	TRBJ1-5	CATSAGISNQPQHF	TGTGCCACCAGCGCCGGTATTAGCAATCAGCCCCAGCATTTT
TRBV4-1	13	few	NA	TRBJ2-2	CASGPLRTGELFF	TGCGCCAGCGGCCCATTAAGGACCGGGGAGCTGTTTTTT
TRBV6-6	12	NA	NA	TRBJ1-6	CATWGDPSPLHF	TGTGCCACCTGGGGAGATCCTTCACCCCTCCACTTT
TRBV7-3	16	few	TRBD2	TRBJ2-3	CASSLNPAGGPDTQYF	TGTGCCAGCAGCTTAAATCCAGCGGGGGGGCCAGATACGCAGTATTTT
TRBV6-2/TRBV6-3	15	once	TRBD1	TRBJ1-1	CASSYSWDSVTEAFF	TGTGCCAGCAGTTACTCGTGGGACAGCGTAACTGAAGCTTTCTTT
TRBV27	14	NA	TRBD1	TRBJ1-2	CATRLIQGIDGYTF	TGTGCCACCCGGCTGATACAGGGGATAGATGGCTACACCTTC
TRBV5-1	12	NA	NA	TRBJ1-1	CASSLNGQQAFF	TGCGCCAGCAGCTTGAACGGACAGCAGGCTTTCTTT
TRBV7-2	17	many	NA	TRBJ2-1	CASSLSIRTSSYNEQFF	TGTGCCAGCAGCCTCAGTATACGGACAAGCTCCTACAATGAGCAGTTCTTC
TRBV2	12	NA	NA	TRBJ1-2	CASIRGKAGYTF	TGTGCCAGCATCAGGGGAAAGGCTGGCTACACCTTC
TRBV11-2	15	NA	NA	TRBJ1-1	CASSFWGGENTEAFF	TGTGCCAGCAGCTTCTGGGGGGGTGAGAACACTGAAGCTTTCTTT
TRBV7-4	16	NA	NA	TRBJ2-1	CASSFPPQGSYNERFF	TGTGCCAGCAGCTTTCCCCCCCAGGGGTCCTACAATGAGCGGTTCTTC
TRBV28	17	few	NA	TRBJ2-1	CASRLTSAGGGYNEQFF	TGTGCCAGCAGACTGACTAGCGCAGGGGGTGGTTACAATGAGCAGTTCTTC
TRBV6-1	17	NA	NA	TRBJ2-7	CASSEARTQRRSYEQYF	TGTGCCAGCAGTGAAGCAAGGACACAGAGAAGGTCCTACGAGCAGTACTTC
TRBV27	18	few	TRBD2	TRBJ2-1	CASSFSFAGAYLNNEQFF	TGTGCCAGCAGTTTTAGTTTCGCGGGAGCCTACCTCAATAATGAGCAGTTCTTC
TRBV7-9	13	NA	NA	TRBJ1-1	CASRGFRDTEAFF	TGTGCCAGCAGAGGGTTTCGTGACACTGAAGCTTTCTTT
TRBV18	14	NA	NA	TRBJ1-5	CASSPQGVGQPQHF	TGTGCCAGCTCACCACAGGGGGTCGGTCAGCCCCAGCATTTT
TRBV12-3/TRBV12-4	14	NA	NA	TRBJ2-7	CASSFVAARGEQYF	TGTGCCAGCAGTTTTGTGGCAGCGCGTGGGGAGCAGTACTTC